Sequencing of this T cell receptor (beta chain) was carried out in a study of T cells after yellow fever vaccination. Study-level points and caveats: Booster sampling recovered most clones from primary vaccination (less than 97% CD4, roughly 86% CD8). Weaker overall was a secondary response that nonetheless peaked faster, on day 5 versus 15.

TCRdb called the 5' RACE reads again in MiXCR, with one record for every CDR3 protein. The sample carries 70,000 to 80,000 distinct CDR3 sequences, more than 5.5% recorded once. Germline CDR1 reads MNHEY; CDR2 reads SMNVEV (reference sequence). Germline trimming cut 3 bases from V and 7 bases from J; bases unmatched to any gene: 5. The length of the CDR3 is 14 residues. To note about this clonotype: What it binds is unknown.

This sequence joins TRBV27 and TRBJ1-5; 8 nucleotides line up with TRBD1. The origin of this receptor is a man younger than 35 who received the YFV17D yellow fever vaccine. Sequencing was performed on CD8+ T cells sorted from PBMCs, taken roughly 10 days after the first yellow fever vaccination. The CDR3 DNA is TGTGCCAGCAGTTTCGCAGGGGGCAGGCAGCCCCAGCATTTT. Amino acid sequence: CASSFAGGRQPQHF.